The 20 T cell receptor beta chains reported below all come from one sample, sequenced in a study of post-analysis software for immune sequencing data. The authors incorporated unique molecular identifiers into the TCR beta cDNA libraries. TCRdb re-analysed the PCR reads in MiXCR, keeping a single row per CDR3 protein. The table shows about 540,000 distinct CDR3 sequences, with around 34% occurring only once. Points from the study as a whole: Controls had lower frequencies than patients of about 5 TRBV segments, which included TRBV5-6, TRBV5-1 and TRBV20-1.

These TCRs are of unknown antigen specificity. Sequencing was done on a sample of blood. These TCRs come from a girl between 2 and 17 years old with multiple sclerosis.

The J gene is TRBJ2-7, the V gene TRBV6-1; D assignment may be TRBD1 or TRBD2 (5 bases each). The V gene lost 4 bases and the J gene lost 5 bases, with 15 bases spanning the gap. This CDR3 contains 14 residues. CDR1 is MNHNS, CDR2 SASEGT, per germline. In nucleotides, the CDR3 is TGTGCCAGCAGTGTTTCACCCGGGGCCCACGAGCAGTACTTC. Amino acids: CASSVSPGAHEQYF.

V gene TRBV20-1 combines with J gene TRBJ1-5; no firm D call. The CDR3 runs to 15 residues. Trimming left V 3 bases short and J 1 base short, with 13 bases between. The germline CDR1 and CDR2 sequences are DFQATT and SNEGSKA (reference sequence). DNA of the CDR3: TGCAGTGCTAGTCGGAGTGGGGTAAGCAATCAGCCCCAGCATTTT. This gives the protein CSASRSGVSNQPQHF.

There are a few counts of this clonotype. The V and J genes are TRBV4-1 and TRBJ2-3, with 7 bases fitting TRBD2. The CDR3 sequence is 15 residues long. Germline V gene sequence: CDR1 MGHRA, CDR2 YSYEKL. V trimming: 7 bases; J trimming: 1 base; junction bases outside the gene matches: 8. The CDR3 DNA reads TGCGCCAGCAACATGGGGCTAGCGGGCACAGATACGCAGTATTTT. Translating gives CASNMGLAGTDTQYF.

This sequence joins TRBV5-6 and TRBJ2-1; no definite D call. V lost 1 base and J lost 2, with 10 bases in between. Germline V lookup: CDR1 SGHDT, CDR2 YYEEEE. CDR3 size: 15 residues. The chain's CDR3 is CASSLIQGTYNEQFF. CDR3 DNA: TGTGCCAGCAGCTTGATCCAAGGTACCTACAATGAGCAGTTCTTC.

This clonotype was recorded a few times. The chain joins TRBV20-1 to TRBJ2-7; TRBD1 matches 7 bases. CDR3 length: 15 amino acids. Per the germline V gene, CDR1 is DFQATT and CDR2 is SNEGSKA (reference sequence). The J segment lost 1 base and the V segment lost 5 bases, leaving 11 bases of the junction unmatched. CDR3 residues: CSAEGLQGRSYEQYF. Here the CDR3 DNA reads TGCAGTGCTGAGGGGTTACAGGGGAGATCCTACGAGCAGTACTTC.

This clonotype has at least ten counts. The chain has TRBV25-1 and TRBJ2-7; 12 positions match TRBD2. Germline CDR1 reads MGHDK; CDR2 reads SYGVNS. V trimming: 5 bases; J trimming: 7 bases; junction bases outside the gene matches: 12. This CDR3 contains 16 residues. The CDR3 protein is CASSSSGGAVQEEQYF. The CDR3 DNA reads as TGTGCCAGCAGTTCTAGCGGGGGGGCCGTACAGGAGGAGCAGTACTTC.

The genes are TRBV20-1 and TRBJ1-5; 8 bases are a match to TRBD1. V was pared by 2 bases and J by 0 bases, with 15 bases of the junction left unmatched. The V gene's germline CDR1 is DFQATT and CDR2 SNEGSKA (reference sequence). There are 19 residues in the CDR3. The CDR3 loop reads CSARTYGQGPFYSNQPQHF. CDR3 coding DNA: TGCAGTGCTAGAACCTACGGACAGGGTCCGTTTTATAGCAATCAGCCCCAGCATTTT.

CDR3 in amino acids: CASSFATGAYEQYF. The CDR3 DNA reads as TGCGCCAGCAGCTTTGCGACGGGAGCCTACGAGCAGTACTTC. The chain employs TRBV5-1 and TRBJ2-7; D perhaps matches TRBD2 (6 bases). Germline V gene data show CDR1 as SGHRS and CDR2 as YFSETQ. Trimming removed 2 bases at V and 2 bases at J, with 11 bases between. This CDR3 spans 14 amino acids.

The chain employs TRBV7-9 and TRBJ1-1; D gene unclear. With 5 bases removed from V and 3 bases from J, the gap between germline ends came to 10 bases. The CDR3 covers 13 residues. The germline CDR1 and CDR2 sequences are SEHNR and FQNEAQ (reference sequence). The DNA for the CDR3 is TGTGCCAGCAGCCAAACGGCGGACACTGAAGCTTTCTTT. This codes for CASSQTADTEAFF.

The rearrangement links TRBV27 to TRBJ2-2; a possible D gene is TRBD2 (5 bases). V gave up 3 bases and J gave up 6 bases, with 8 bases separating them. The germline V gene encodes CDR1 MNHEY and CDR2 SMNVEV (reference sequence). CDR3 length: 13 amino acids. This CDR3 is CASSLWGAGELFF. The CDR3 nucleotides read TGTGCCAGCAGTTTGTGGGGAGCCGGGGAGCTGTTTTTT.

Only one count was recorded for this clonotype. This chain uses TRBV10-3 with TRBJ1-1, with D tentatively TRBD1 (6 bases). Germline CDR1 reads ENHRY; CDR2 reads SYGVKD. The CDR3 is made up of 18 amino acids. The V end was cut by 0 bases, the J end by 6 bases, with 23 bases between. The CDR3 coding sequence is TGTGCCATCAGTGAGTCAGTTTCTCTACGACAGGCGGCCCCTGAAGCTTTCTTT. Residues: CAISESVSLRQAAPEAFF.

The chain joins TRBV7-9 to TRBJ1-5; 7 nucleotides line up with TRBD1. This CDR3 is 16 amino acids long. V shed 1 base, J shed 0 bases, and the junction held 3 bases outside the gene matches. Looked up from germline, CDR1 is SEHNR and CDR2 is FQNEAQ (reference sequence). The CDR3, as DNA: TGTGCCAGCAGCTTAGAAGGGGGCGATAGCAATCAGCCCCAGCATTTT. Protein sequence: CASSLEGGDSNQPQHF.

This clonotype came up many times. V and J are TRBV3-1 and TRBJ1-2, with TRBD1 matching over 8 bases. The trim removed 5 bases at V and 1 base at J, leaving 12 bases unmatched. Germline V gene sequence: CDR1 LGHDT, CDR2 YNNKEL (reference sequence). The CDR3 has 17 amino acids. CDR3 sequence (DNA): TGTGCCAGCAGCACGAGGACAGGGCCGAGGATTAACTATGGCTACACCTTC. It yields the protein CASSTRTGPRINYGYTF.

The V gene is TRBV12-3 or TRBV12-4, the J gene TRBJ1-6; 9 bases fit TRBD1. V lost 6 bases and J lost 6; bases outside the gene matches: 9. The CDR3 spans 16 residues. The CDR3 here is CASSLQGASFNSPLHF. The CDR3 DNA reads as TGTGCCAGCAGCCTACAGGGGGCAAGTTTTAATTCACCCCTCCACTTT.

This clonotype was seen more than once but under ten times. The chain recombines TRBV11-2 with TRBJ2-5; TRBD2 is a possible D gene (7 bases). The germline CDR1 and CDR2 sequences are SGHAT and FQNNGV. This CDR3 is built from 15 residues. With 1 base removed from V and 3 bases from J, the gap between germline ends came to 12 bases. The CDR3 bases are TGTGCCAGCAGCTTAGTGGGGGGGCCTAAAGAGACCCAGTACTTC. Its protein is CASSLVGGPKETQYF.

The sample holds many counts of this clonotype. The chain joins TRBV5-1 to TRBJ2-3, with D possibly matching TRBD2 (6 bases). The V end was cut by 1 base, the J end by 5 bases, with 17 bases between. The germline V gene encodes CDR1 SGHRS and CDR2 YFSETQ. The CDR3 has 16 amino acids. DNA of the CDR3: TGCGCCAGCAGCTTGCTGACGAGTGGGGACTTAGATACGCAGTATTTT. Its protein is CASSLLTSGDLDTQYF.

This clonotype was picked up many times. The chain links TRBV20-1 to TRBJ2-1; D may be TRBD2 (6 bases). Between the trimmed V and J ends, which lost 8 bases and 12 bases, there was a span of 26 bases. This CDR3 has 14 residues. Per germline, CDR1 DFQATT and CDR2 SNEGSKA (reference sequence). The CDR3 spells CSSTGTGSERGQFF. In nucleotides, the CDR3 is TGCAGTTCCACCGGGACTGGATCGGAGAGGGGGCAGTTCTTC.

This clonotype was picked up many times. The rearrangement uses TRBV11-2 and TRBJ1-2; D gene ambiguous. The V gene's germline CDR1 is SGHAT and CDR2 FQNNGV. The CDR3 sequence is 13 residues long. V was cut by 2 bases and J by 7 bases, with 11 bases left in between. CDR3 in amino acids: CASSLIGRSGYTF. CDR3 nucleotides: TGTGCCAGCAGCTTAATCGGCAGAAGTGGCTACACCTTC.

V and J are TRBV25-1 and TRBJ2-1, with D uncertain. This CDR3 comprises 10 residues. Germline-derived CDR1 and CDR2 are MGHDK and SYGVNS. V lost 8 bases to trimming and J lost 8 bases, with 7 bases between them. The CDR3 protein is CASGCHEQFF. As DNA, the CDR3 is TGTGCCAGCGGTTGCCATGAGCAGTTCTTC. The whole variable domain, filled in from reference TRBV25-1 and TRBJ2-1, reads EADIYQTPRYLVIGTGKKITLECSQTMGHDKMYWYQQDPGMELHLIHYSYGVNSTEKGDLSSESTVSRIRTEHFPLTLESARPSHTSQYLCASGCHEQFFGPGTRLTVL.

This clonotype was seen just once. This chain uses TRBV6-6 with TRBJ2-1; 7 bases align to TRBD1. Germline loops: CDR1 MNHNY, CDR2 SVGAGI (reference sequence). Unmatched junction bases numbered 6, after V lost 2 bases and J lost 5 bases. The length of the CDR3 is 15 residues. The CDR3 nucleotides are TGTGCCAGCAGTTACGAAGGGGGCGCCCACAATGAGCAGTTCTTC. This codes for CASSYEGGAHNEQFF.